The next 25 T cell receptor beta chains were all read from a single sample in a study of T cell responses to AZD1222 COVID-19 vaccine. Repertoires were generated with immunoSEQ multiplex PCR, while TCRdb's copy carries only in-frame clones and drops some. The profile shows tens of thousands of clones, nearly 90% of them singletons. This specimen was peripheral blood, taken 28 days after the second AZD1222 dose. These receptor sequences come from an adult who received the AZD1222 COVID-19 vaccine.

The V gene is TRBV9, the J gene TRBJ1-3, with D hard to call. In germline, CDR1 is SGDLS, CDR2 YYNGEE. V was cut by 0 bases and J by 2 bases, with 9 bases left in between. There are 15 residues in the CDR3. CDR3 protein: CASSVGREAGNTIYF. CDR3 nucleotides: TGTGCCAGCAGCGTAGGACGGGAAGCTGGAAACACCATATATTTT.

The chain is built from TRBV3-1 (or the pseudogene TRBV3-2) and TRBJ1-2; 7 nucleotides line up with TRBD1. Unmatched junction bases numbered 8, after V lost 4 bases and J lost 6 bases. Germline V gene sequence: CDR1 LGHDT, CDR2 YNNKEL (reference sequence). The CDR3 covers 14 residues. The CDR3 sequence is CASSPTTGFHGYTF. The CDR3 DNA reads as TGTGCCAGCAGCCCGACGACAGGGTTTCATGGCTACACCTTC.

CDR3 sequence reads: CSVWGGSTDTQYF. In DNA form, the CDR3 reads TGCAGCGTTTGGGGAGGAAGCACAGATACGCAGTATTTT. The V gene is TRBV29-1, the J gene TRBJ2-3, with a possible D match to TRBD2 (6 bases). The germline CDR1 and CDR2 sequences are SQVTM and ANQGSEA. V lost 5 bases to trimming and J lost 0 bases, with 9 bases between them. This CDR3 has 13 residues.

The V gene is TRBV12-5, the J gene TRBJ2-7, with D possibly called TRBD1 or TRBD2 (5 bases each). Germline V lookup: CDR1 LGHNT, CDR2 FRNRAP. This CDR3 contains 13 residues. The DNA of the CDR3 is TGTGCGACAACCTGGGACGCTTCCTACGAGCAGTACTTC. It encodes CATTWDASYEQYF.

The chain employs TRBV19 and TRBJ1-1; D is possibly TRBD1 (6 bases). V was pared by 7 bases and J by 1 base, with 10 bases between. This CDR3 is built from 13 residues. Per germline, CDR1 LNHDA and CDR2 SQIVND (reference sequence). Here the CDR3 reads CASIGTPNTEAFF. Here the CDR3 DNA reads TGTGCCAGTATCGGGACACCGAACACTGAAGCTTTCTTT.

The rearrangement links TRBV2 to TRBJ2-7, with D perhaps TRBD1 (5 bases). CDR3 length equals 13 residues. Germline lookup yields CDR1 SNHLY and CDR2 FYNNEI. The V end lost 10 bases, the J end lost 4 bases, and 17 bases lay between the germline ends. CDR3 amino acids: CATQGPGPYEQYF. The CDR3 nucleotides are TGTGCCACTCAGGGTCCAGGGCCTTACGAGCAGTACTTC.

V usage is TRBV30 and J usage is TRBJ2-7, with D perhaps matching TRBD2 (5 bases). The CDR3 is 13 residues long. V gave up 3 bases and J gave up 0 bases, with 9 bases separating them. Per germline, CDR1 GTSNPN and CDR2 SVGIG (reference sequence). The CDR3 DNA sequence: TGTGCCTGGAGCGAGGGAAACTCCTACGAGCAGTACTTC. It translates to CAWSEGNSYEQYF. Together with reference TRBV30 and TRBJ2-7, the CDR3 gives the full variable domain: SQTIHQWPATLVQPVGSPLSLECTVEGTSNPNLYWYRQAAGRGLQLLFYSVGIGQISSEVPQNLSASRPQDRQFILSSKKLLLSDSGFYLCAWSEGNSYEQYFGPGTRLTVT.

This clone was observed once. V and J are TRBV9 and TRBJ1-1; perhaps TRBD1 as D (6 bases). From germline, CDR1 is SGDLS and CDR2 YYNGEE. V lost 2 bases to trimming and J lost 7 bases, with 21 bases between them. The CDR3 covers 16 residues. CDR3 sequence (DNA): TGTGCCAGCAGCGTCCGGCCACAGGGTCCGGGCGGTGAAGCTTTCTTT. This sequence encodes CASSVRPQGPGGEAFF.

This sequence joins TRBV30 and TRBJ2-7; D not certain. V was clipped by 0 bases and J by 2 bases, with 8 bases between them. This CDR3 is 13 amino acids long. Germline V gene data show CDR1 as GTSNPN and CDR2 as SVGIG (reference sequence). The CDR3 DNA sequence: TGTGCCTGGAGTGTATCCTGGGCCTACGAGCAGTACTTC. Translated, it gives CAWSVSWAYEQYF. The variable domain in full, with the rest retrieved from reference TRBV30 and TRBJ2-7, is SQTIHQWPATLVQPVGSPLSLECTVEGTSNPNLYWYRQAAGRGLQLLFYSVGIGQISSEVPQNLSASRPQDRQFILSSKKLLLSDSGFYLCAWSVSWAYEQYFGPGTRLTVT.

This chain connects TRBV28 to TRBJ2-3; 9 bases are a match to TRBD2. The CDR3 loop spans 16 amino acids. V lost 2 bases to trimming and J lost 2 bases; unmatched junction nucleotides: 5. Per germline, CDR1 MDHEN and CDR2 SYDVKM. The DNA of the CDR3 is TGTGCCAGCAGTTTACCTAGCGGGACGCCCACAGATACGCAGTATTTT. It yields the protein CASSLPSGTPTDTQYF.

V and J are TRBV7-9 and TRBJ2-2; no reliable D call. Germline CDR1 SEHNR, CDR2 FQNEAQ (reference sequence). V was cut by 5 bases and J by 1 base, with 11 bases left in between. This CDR3 has 15 amino acids. CDR3 sequence reads: CASSASGQNTGELFF. CDR3 coding DNA: TGTGCCAGCAGCGCTTCGGGCCAGAACACCGGGGAGCTGTTTTTT.

V usage is TRBV9 and J usage is TRBJ2-1; the match to TRBD2 covers 8 bases. This CDR3 comprises 15 residues. V lost 3 bases to trimming and J lost 7 bases; unmatched junction nucleotides: 9. Per the germline V gene, CDR1 is SGDLS and CDR2 is YYNGEE. The chain's CDR3 is CASSATSGDWNEQFF. Here the CDR3 DNA reads TGTGCCAGCAGCGCCACTAGCGGAGACTGGAATGAGCAGTTCTTC. Full variable domain (outside the CDR3, taken from reference TRBV9 and TRBJ2-1): DSGVTQTPKHLITATGQRVTLRCSPRSGDLSVYWYQQSLDQGLQFLIQYYNGEERAKGNILERFSAQQFPDLHSELNLSSLELGDSALYFCASSATSGDWNEQFFGPGTRLTVL.

The chain links TRBV11-2 to TRBJ2-1; maybe TRBD2 (5 bases). CDR1 and CDR2 from the germline V gene are SGHAT and FQNNGV. V lost 5 bases to trimming and J lost 5 bases, with 19 bases between them. CDR3 length equals 16 residues. DNA of the CDR3: TGTGCCAGCAGCATCCAGCCGGCGGGTGGGGACAATGAGCAGTTCTTC. As protein: CASSIQPAGGDNEQFF.

DNA for the CDR3: TGCGCCAGCAGCTTGGCCTATAAGGGGGGTGAGCAGTTCTTC. Residues: CASSLAYKGGEQFF. The chain carries TRBV5-1 and TRBJ2-1, with D perhaps matching TRBD1 or TRBD2 (6 bases each). The germline V and J ends were trimmed by 0 bases and 9 bases, with 13 bases remaining between them. The CDR3 totals 14 residues. From germline, CDR1 is SGHRS and CDR2 YFSETQ. Complete variable domain (other parts from reference TRBV5-1 and TRBJ2-1): KAGVTQTPRYLIKTRGQQVTLSCSPISGHRSVSWYQQTPGQGLQFLFEYFSETQRNKGNFPGRFSGRQFSNSRSEMNVSTLELGDSALYLCASSLAYKGGEQFFGPGTRLTVL.

The rearrangement uses TRBV19 and TRBJ1-4; 8 bases are shared with TRBD1. Germline V gene data show CDR1 as LNHDA and CDR2 as SQIVND (reference sequence). The ends lost 7 bases at V and 5 bases at J; junction bases unmatched: 9. This CDR3 is 15 amino acids long. CDR3 amino acids: CASKLGQGGNEKLFF. The CDR3 region has the DNA TGTGCCAGTAAACTCGGACAGGGCGGGAATGAAAAACTGTTTTTT.

V usage is TRBV7-9 and J usage is TRBJ1-2, with unresolved D. Per germline, CDR1 SEHNR and CDR2 FQNEAQ (reference sequence). The CDR3 is 14 amino acids. V lost 1 base to trimming and J lost 5 bases, with 11 bases between them. Here the CDR3 DNA reads TGTGCCAGCAGCTTAGAGGGTGCGGTTTATGGCTACACCTTC. It is translated as CASSLEGAVYGYTF.

V usage is TRBV27 and J usage is TRBJ2-1; maybe TRBD2 (6 bases). Per the germline V gene, CDR1 is MNHEY and CDR2 is SMNVEV (reference sequence). V lost 3 bases and J 6 bases, leaving 21 bases between the germline ends. The CDR3 runs to 17 residues. The CDR3, as DNA: TGTGCCAGCAGTTTTCGATCCGGGGTCGACGGGAGCAATGAGCAGTTCTTC. Its protein product is CASSFRSGVDGSNEQFF.

This chain connects TRBV18 to TRBJ2-7; 9 bases align to TRBD2. Trimming at V came to 3 bases and at J to 2 bases, leaving 14 bases not matched to a gene. The CDR3 loop spans 18 amino acids. CDR1 is KGHSH, CDR2 LQKENI, per germline. The CDR3 sequence: CASSPVAGVTISTYEQYF. The CDR3 nucleotides are TGTGCCAGCTCACCGGTAGCGGGGGTTACGATTTCTACCTACGAGCAGTACTTC.

The V call is TRBV19, the J call TRBJ2-3, with 10 nucleotides matching TRBD1. V lost 3 bases to trimming and J lost 1 base; unmatched junction nucleotides: 4. CDR3 length equals 16 residues. Per germline, CDR1 LNHDA and CDR2 SQIVND (reference sequence). The CDR3 nucleotides are TGTGCCAGTAGTATCGGACAGGGGGTAGGCACAGATACGCAGTATTTT. It specifies CASSIGQGVGTDTQYF.

This clone was recorded once. The J gene is TRBJ2-6, the V gene TRBV6-1; D unresolved. The CDR3 runs to 14 residues. From germline, CDR1 is MNHNS and CDR2 SASEGT. Deletions cut 3 bases from V and 2 bases from J, with 5 bases between. Written as DNA, the CDR3 is TGTGCCAGCAGTGATGGAGCTGGGGCCAACGTCCTGACTTTC. Protein sequence: CASSDGAGANVLTF.

V usage is TRBV5-1 and J usage is TRBJ1-4; TRBD1 aligns across 9 bases. CDR1 is SGHRS and CDR2 is YFSETQ in the germline V gene. There are 15 residues in the CDR3. Trimming at V came to 1 base and at J to 4 bases, leaving 2 bases not matched to a gene. CDR3 nucleotides: TGCGCCAGCAGCTTGAGGGGACAGGGTAATGAAAAACTGTTTTTT. Amino acid sequence: CASSLRGQGNEKLFF. The full variable domain, in which reference TRBV5-1 and TRBJ1-4 provide the parts outside the CDR3, is KAGVTQTPRYLIKTRGQQVTLSCSPISGHRSVSWYQQTPGQGLQFLFEYFSETQRNKGNFPGRFSGRQFSNSRSEMNVSTLELGDSALYLCASSLRGQGNEKLFFGSGTQLSVL.

The rearrangement uses TRBV5-5 and TRBJ1-3, with D hard to call. Per the germline V gene, CDR1 is SGHKS and CDR2 is YYEKEE (reference sequence). This CDR3 is built from 15 residues. Trimming took 0 bases from V and 0 from J, leaving 7 bases between them. The DNA for the CDR3 is TGTGCCAGCAGCTTGGAGGGTGACTCTGGAAACACCATATATTTT. Residues: CASSLEGDSGNTIYF.

This clone was counted only a few times. The V and J genes are TRBV30 and TRBJ1-5, with a possible D match to TRBD1 (5 bases). Germline-derived CDR1 and CDR2 are GTSNPN and SVGIG (reference sequence). The CDR3 length is 11 residues. The ends were cut back, 2 bases at V and 11 bases at J, with 10 bases in the middle. The CDR3 spells CAWSTRGAQHF. Here the CDR3 DNA reads TGTGCCTGGAGTACAAGGGGCGCCCAGCATTTT.

The CDR3 reads CASRQAPRTYNSPLHF. CDR3 sequence (DNA): TGTGCCAGCAGACAAGCCCCCCGGACCTATAATTCACCCCTCCACTTT. The chain links TRBV6-6 to TRBJ1-6, with D hard to call. The CDR3 is 16 residues long. Germline V gene lookup returns CDR1 MNHNY and CDR2 SVGAGI (reference sequence). The V end lost 6 bases, the J end lost 2 bases, and 14 bases lay between the germline ends.

The gene calls are TRBV7-8 and TRBJ1-2, with D possibly matching TRBD1 (6 bases). V lost 1 base, J lost 3 bases, and 18 bases lay in between. CDR1 is SGHVS, CDR2 FQNEAQ, per germline. The CDR3 loop spans 17 amino acids. The CDR3 DNA is TGTGCCAGCAGCTTAGGAACCGGGACACTTCCCTACTATGGCTACACCTTC. Encoded protein: CASSLGTGTLPYYGYTF.